Listed here are 22 T cell receptor beta chains from one sample, sequenced in a study of blood T cell repertoires in COVID-19. Measured with immunoSEQ multiplex PCR; TCRdb has only the in-frame clones, and not every one. The table has about 160,000 clones, about 86% seen once; the top ten hold about 7%. What was sequenced was peripheral blood. These TCRs come from a man aged 50 to 60 with active or convalescent COVID-19.

The sample holds a few counts of this clone. The CDR3 DNA follows: TGCAGCGTTGAAGTGACAGATTCTAACTATGGCTACACCTTC. This gives the protein CSVEVTDSNYGYTF. This chain connects TRBV29-1 to TRBJ1-2; TRBD1 is a possible D gene (5 bases). The CDR3 is 14 residues long. Germline V gene lookup returns CDR1 SQVTM and CDR2 ANQGSEA. V dropped 1 base and J dropped 0 bases, with 9 bases sitting between them.

The V and J genes are TRBV15 and TRBJ1-1, with D uncertain. V was clipped by 0 bases and J by 2 bases, with 4 bases between them. The CDR3 is 13 residues long. Germline values: CDR1 LNHNV, CDR2 YYDKDF (reference sequence). The CDR3 loop reads CATSRDQNTEAFF. The CDR3 coding sequence is TGTGCCACCAGCAGAGACCAAAACACTGAAGCTTTCTTT.

The J gene is TRBJ2-2, the V gene TRBV24-1, with D hard to call. Trimming took 6 bases from V and 7 from J, leaving 11 bases between them. Germline loops: CDR1 KGHDR, CDR2 SFDVKD. The CDR3 runs to 13 residues. DNA of the CDR3: TGTGCCACCAGTCTCCTATCTAACGGGGAGCTGTTTTTT. It specifies CATSLLSNGELFF.

This rearrangement joins TRBV5-6 to TRBJ1-6; 9 bases are shared with TRBD1. The V and J ends lost 5 bases and 10 bases, in that order; junction bases with no gene match: 7. This CDR3 is built from 14 residues. CDR1 and CDR2 from the germline V gene are SGHDT and YYEEEE. DNA of the CDR3: TGTGCCAGCAGTGAACAGGGGGCAGAATCACCCCTCCACTTT. This encodes CASSEQGAESPLHF. The whole variable domain, filled in from reference TRBV5-6 and TRBJ1-6, reads DAGVTQSPTHLIKTRGQQVTLRCSPKSGHDTVSWYQQALGQGPQFIFQYYEEEERQRGNFPDRFSGHQFPNYSSELNVNALLLGDSALYLCASSEQGAESPLHFGNGTRLTVT.

This chain links TRBV6-5 with TRBJ1-4; TRBD1 matches 9 bases. The CDR3 has 13 residues. The V gene's germline CDR1 is MNHEY and CDR2 SVGAGI. Unmatched junction bases numbered 12, after V lost 7 bases and J lost 15 bases. The CDR3 DNA follows: TGTGCCAGCACCATCCTGACAGGGGGGAGCTTGTTTTTT. Protein product: CASTILTGGSLFF.

J is TRBJ1-2 and V is TRBV28; D unclear. In germline, CDR1 is MDHEN, CDR2 SYDVKM. This CDR3 is built from 11 residues. With 6 bases removed from V and 1 base from J, the gap between germline ends came to 3 bases. This chain's CDR3 is CASSSNYGYTF. The CDR3 DNA sequence: TGTGCCAGCAGCAGTAACTATGGCTACACCTTC.

This clone has a single count. This sequence joins TRBV10-3 and TRBJ1-4, with TRBD1 as a possible D gene (5 bases). CDR1 and CDR2 from the germline V gene are ENHRY and SYGVKD. V dropped 9 bases and J dropped 2 bases, with 13 bases sitting between them. The CDR3 has 14 amino acids. For the CDR3, the DNA is TGTGCCATGTCCCCGGGGGGTACTAATGAAAAACTGTTTTTT. Protein sequence: CAMSPGGTNEKLFF.

This clone came up once. The gene calls are TRBV10-3 and TRBJ1-1; 9 bases agree with TRBD1. Germline trimming cut 7 bases from V and 5 bases from J; bases unmatched to any gene: 8. This CDR3 is built from 14 residues. CDR1 is ENHRY and CDR2 is SYGVKD in the germline V gene. CDR3 residues: CAITDRGYETEAFF. DNA for the CDR3: TGTGCCATCACCGACAGGGGGTACGAGACTGAAGCTTTCTTT.

J is TRBJ1-1 and V is TRBV15; D unresolved. The germline gives CDR1 LNHNV, CDR2 YYDKDF (reference sequence). The germline V and J ends were trimmed by 6 bases and 3 bases, with 17 bases remaining between them. This CDR3 comprises 15 residues. The CDR3 nucleotides are TGTGCCACCAGGAGAACGGATCGGGGTTACACTGAAGCTTTCTTT. Translation gives CATRRTDRGYTEAFF.

This clone occurred once. The chain is built from TRBV7-8 and TRBJ2-5; the match to TRBD1 covers 10 bases. V trimming: 7 bases; J trimming: 5 bases; junction bases outside the gene matches: 10. The germline CDR1 and CDR2 sequences are SGHVS and FQNEAQ. CDR3 size: 15 residues. The CDR3 DNA reads as TGTGCCAGCAAATTAGGAGGGACAGGGGTCGAGACCCAGTACTTC. This encodes CASKLGGTGVETQYF.

J is TRBJ2-3 and V is TRBV24-1; 8 bases align to TRBD2. CDR1 is KGHDR and CDR2 is SFDVKD in the germline V gene. V gave up 5 bases and J gave up 2 bases; unmatched junction bases: 11. This CDR3 region has 17 residues. The CDR3 sequence: CATSAAPGLEDTDTQYF. CDR3 DNA: TGTGCCACCAGTGCCGCCCCGGGACTAGAGGACACAGATACGCAGTATTTT.

The sample holds one count of this clone. This chain links TRBV6-6 with TRBJ2-2, with 8 bases that match TRBD2. CDR3 length: 16 amino acids. V trimming: 4 bases; J trimming: 0 bases; junction bases outside the gene matches: 4. In germline, CDR1 is MNHNY, CDR2 SVGAGI (reference sequence). CDR3 sequence (DNA): TGTGCCAGCAGTTCTGCGGGAGGCTCGAACACCGGGGAGCTGTTTTTT. Translated: CASSSAGGSNTGELFF.

The rearrangement joins TRBV25-1 to TRBJ1-1; the match to TRBD1 covers 11 bases. This CDR3 is built from 14 residues. Germline CDR1 is MGHDK and CDR2 is SYGVNS. V lost 6 bases, J lost 4 bases, and 4 bases stayed unmatched. The CDR3 nucleotides read TGTGCCAGCAGGGACAGGGGGCGCGGCACTGAAGCTTTCTTT. Its protein product is CASRDRGRGTEAFF.

This chain uses TRBV28 with TRBJ1-5; D is unclear. Germline V CDR1 and CDR2: MDHEN, SYDVKM. CDR3 length: 13 amino acids. V shed 5 bases and J shed 2 bases, with 7 bases lying between them. CDR3: CASSLDGNQPQHF. DNA of the CDR3: TGTGCCAGCAGTCTAGACGGCAATCAGCCCCAGCATTTT.

The chain employs TRBV4-1 and TRBJ2-3; TRBD1 agrees at 10 bases. CDR1 and CDR2 (germline): MGHRA, YSYEKL. J lost 1 base, V lost 3 bases, and 10 bases had no gene match. CDR3 length equals 18 residues. CDR3 in DNA: TGCGCCAGCAGCCAGCCTAACTACGGACAGGGGGGCACAGATACGCAGTATTTT. Protein: CASSQPNYGQGGTDTQYF.

The chain carries TRBV7-6 and TRBJ2-1, with D maybe TRBD1 (6 bases). Germline CDR1 is SGHVS and CDR2 is FNYEAQ. V was clipped by 5 bases and J by 7 bases, with 12 bases between them. The CDR3 consists of 13 residues. Written as DNA, the CDR3 is TGTGCCAGCAGCCCCGGGACAACTAATGAGCAGTTCTTC. Amino acid sequence: CASSPGTTNEQFF.

The chain employs TRBV11-2 and TRBJ2-1, with a possible D match to TRBD1 (6 bases). Germline V CDR1 and CDR2: SGHAT, FQNNGV. This CDR3 contains 12 residues. The V gene lost 5 bases and the J gene lost 7 bases, with 9 bases spanning the gap. CDR3 loop: CASSDDRNEQFF. CDR3 DNA: TGTGCCAGCAGCGACGACAGGAATGAGCAGTTCTTC.

The chain employs TRBV19 and TRBJ2-1, with 10 positions matching TRBD2. This CDR3 comprises 16 residues. J gave up 5 bases and V 7 bases, and 11 bases lay outside the gene matches. Germline V CDR1 and CDR2: LNHDA, SQIVND (reference sequence). The CDR3 is CASMKREGSVDNEQFF. The CDR3, as DNA: TGTGCCAGTATGAAGCGGGAGGGTTCTGTGGACAATGAGCAGTTCTTC.

This chain connects TRBV7-2 to TRBJ2-7; D may be TRBD2 (5 bases). The CDR3 has 15 residues. The ends were cut back, 1 base at V and 1 base at J, with 11 bases in the middle. Germline V gene lookup returns CDR1 SGHTA and CDR2 FQGNSA. Written as DNA, the CDR3 is TGTGCCAGCAGCTTAGATGGTGGGGAGTCCTACGAGCAGTACTTC. This gives the protein CASSLDGGESYEQYF.

This clone was picked up one time. The chain is built from TRBV5-4 and TRBJ1-3; maybe TRBD1 (5 bases). The CDR3 length is 14 residues. With 3 bases removed from V and 1 base from J, the gap between germline ends came to 8 bases. CDR1 SGHNT and CDR2 YYREEE come from the germline V gene (reference sequence). CDR3: CASSYGTSGNTIYF. In DNA form, the CDR3 reads TGTGCCAGCAGCTACGGGACTTCTGGAAACACCATATATTTT.

This clone was observed a single time. V and J are TRBV18 and TRBJ2-1; D ambiguous. The CDR3 has 16 amino acids. The germline V gene has CDR1 KGHSH and CDR2 LQKENI. Trimming shortened V by 3 bases and J by 0 bases, and 12 bases separated the two germline ends. DNA for the CDR3: TGTGCCAGCTCACCTGGTGGCTTTACCTCCTACAATGAGCAGTTCTTC. This translates into CASSPGGFTSYNEQFF. Drawing the rest from reference TRBV18 and TRBJ2-1, the complete variable domain is NAGVMQNPRHLVRRRGQEARLRCSPMKGHSHVYWYRQLPEEGLKFMVYLQKENIIDESGMPKERFSAEFPKEGPSILRIQQVVRGDSAAYFCASSPGGFTSYNEQFFGPGTRLTVL.

The V gene is TRBV7-8, the J gene TRBJ1-4; possibly TRBD1 for D (5 bases). The germline V and J ends were trimmed by 5 bases and 5 bases, with 15 bases remaining between them. The CDR3 is 15 amino acids. The germline gives CDR1 SGHVS, CDR2 FQNEAQ. The DNA of the CDR3 is TGTGCCAGCAGCCCCCCAGGGTCAGGGAATGAAAAACTGTTTTTT. It is translated as CASSPPGSGNEKLFF.